The 7 T cell receptor beta chains given below trace back to one sample, sequenced in a study of technical replicates of blood from a few donors. Clones were sequenced by immunoSEQ multiplex PCR, and TCRdb holds only the in-frame ones, with some missing. The data show tens of thousands of clones, 96% seen once. Sequenced: T cells isolated from PBMCs. The receptors shown here come from a human donor in good health.

V usage is TRBV4-3 and J usage is TRBJ2-5, with TRBD1 identical over 7 bases. The CDR3 loop spans 17 amino acids. Trimming took 0 bases from V and 0 from J; bases not matched to a gene: 7. Germline V gene lookup returns CDR1 LGHNA and CDR2 YSLEER. CDR3 in DNA: TGCGCCAGCAGCCAAGAGCCTCTCAGGGGGTACCAAGAGACCCAGTACTTC. Protein product: CASSQEPLRGYQETQYF.

This chain links TRBV7-3 with TRBJ1-3, with unresolved D. V was shortened by 1 base and J by 3 bases, with 10 bases between the two germline ends. Germline loops: CDR1 SGHTA, CDR2 FQGTGA. The CDR3 length is 15 residues. CDR3 DNA: TGTGCCAGCAGCTTAAGTCGAGAGGTTGGAAACACCATATATTTT. Its protein product is CASSLSREVGNTIYF.

The genes are TRBV27 and TRBJ2-7; 7 positions match TRBD1. The V gene end was trimmed by 7 bases and the J gene end by 6 bases; junction bases not matched to a gene: 12. The CDR3 runs to 14 residues. CDR1 is MNHEY, CDR2 SMNVEV, per germline (reference sequence). The CDR3 DNA is TGTGCCAGCACCTTACACAGGGGTGCGGGCGAGCAGTACTTC. Amino acids: CASTLHRGAGEQYF.

The gene calls are TRBV19 and TRBJ1-1; weak D call: TRBD1 (6 bases). The CDR3 is 14 amino acids. Trimming cost V 3 bases and J 2 bases, with 10 bases left between them. CDR1 and CDR2 (germline): LNHDA, SQIVND (reference sequence). CDR3 nucleotides: TGTGCCAGTAGTATTTACAGGGAAAACACTGAAGCTTTCTTT. This encodes CASSIYRENTEAFF.

The chain is built from TRBV2 and TRBJ2-7; TRBD1 matches 7 bases. The CDR3 has 16 amino acids. CDR1 SNHLY and CDR2 FYNNEI come from the germline V gene. Trimming took 4 bases from V and 4 from J; bases not matched to a gene: 13. The chain's CDR3 is CASSGSQGKIFYEQYF. The CDR3 region has the DNA TGTGCCAGCAGTGGGTCACAGGGGAAAATCTTTTACGAGCAGTACTTC.

The chain uses TRBV19 and TRBJ2-7; D is unclear. The CDR3 extends over 15 amino acids. V was trimmed by 3 bases and J by 0 bases, leaving 12 bases between them. CDR1 and CDR2 from the germline V gene are LNHDA and SQIVND (reference sequence). CDR3 DNA: TGTGCCAGTAGTATCCGGGTCCTTACCTCCTACGAGCAGTACTTC. Its protein product is CASSIRVLTSYEQYF.

The chain has TRBV29-1 and TRBJ1-2; 7 nucleotides match TRBD1. The J segment lost 6 bases and the V segment lost 2 bases, leaving 3 bases of the junction unmatched. The CDR3 spans 12 residues. Per germline, CDR1 SQVTM and CDR2 ANQGSEA. CDR3 residues: CSVERQGNGYTF. As DNA, the CDR3 is TGCAGCGTTGAACGACAGGGAAATGGCTACACCTTC.